Shown below are 20 T cell receptor beta chains from a single sample sequenced in a study of shared clonotypes between healthy human individuals. The repertoire was sequenced with immunoSEQ multiplex PCR; TCRdb's copy has only in-frame clones and lacks some. The sample has fewer than 1.4 million clones, around three quarters seen once. Input material: memory CD4+ T cells from PBMCs. Subset specified: CD45RA-negative fraction. The receptors here all came from a man aged 18 to 29 in good health. Some clones in this sample may be carry-over from other donors' samples.

The rearrangement joins TRBV10-3 to TRBJ2-1; the match to TRBD2 covers 7 bases. This CDR3 is built from 13 residues. Germline-derived CDR1 and CDR2 are ENHRY and SYGVKD. After removal of 6 bases from V and 12 bases from J, the junction contained 11 bases not matched to a gene. The CDR3 loop is CAIRRELGVAQFF. CDR3 DNA: TGTGCCATCAGGCGGGAGTTAGGGGTCGCGCAGTTCTTC.

This chain links TRBV7-3 with TRBJ2-5, with 14 bases identical to TRBD2. The CDR3 has 16 amino acids. The V and J ends lost 5 bases and 1 base, in that order; junction bases with no gene match: 3. Germline values: CDR1 SGHTA, CDR2 FQGTGA. The CDR3 loop reads CASSQGLAGVQETQYF. The DNA for the CDR3 is TGTGCCAGCAGCCAGGGACTAGCGGGAGTCCAAGAGACCCAGTACTTC.

V usage is TRBV28 and J usage is TRBJ2-1; possible D gene TRBD2, 5 bases. CDR3 length: 16 residues. Trimming took 5 bases from V and 3 from J, leaving 17 bases between them. CDR1 and CDR2 (germline): MDHEN, SYDVKM. CDR3 residues: CASSPWTPAHYNEQFF. CDR3 coding DNA: TGTGCCAGCAGTCCCTGGACTCCCGCACACTACAATGAGCAGTTCTTC. The whole variable domain, filled in from reference TRBV28 and TRBJ2-1, reads DVKVTQSSRYLVKRTGEKVFLECVQDMDHENMFWYRQDPGLGLRLIYFSYDVKMKEKGDIPEGYSVSREKKERFSLILESASTNQTSMYLCASSPWTPAHYNEQFFGPGTRLTVL.

The sample holds a few counts of this clone. J is TRBJ2-3 and V is TRBV29-1; D unclear. V dropped 6 bases and J dropped 8 bases, with 15 bases sitting between them. Germline V CDR1 and CDR2: SQVTM, ANQGSEA. This CDR3 has 12 amino acids. The CDR3 region has the DNA TGCAGCGTCGAGGAAGGGTATGGTACGCAGTATTTT. Protein: CSVEEGYGTQYF.

The chain recombines TRBV5-1 with TRBJ2-5, with a possible D match to TRBD1 (5 bases). Germline CDR1 reads SGHRS; CDR2 reads YFSETQ. The length of the CDR3 is 14 residues. Between the trimmed V and J ends, which lost 1 base and 2 bases, there was a span of 9 bases. CDR3 nucleotides: TGCGCCAGCAGCTTGTGGCAGGGACAAGAGACCCAGTACTTC. Translating gives CASSLWQGQETQYF.

The rearrangement joins TRBV27 to TRBJ1-2; possible D gene TRBD1, 6 bases. The CDR3 is 17 amino acids. Trimming shortened V by 2 bases and J by 0 bases, and 16 bases separated the two germline ends. Germline loops: CDR1 MNHEY, CDR2 SMNVEV (reference sequence). The chain's CDR3 is CASSLRGQSSSNYGYTF. The CDR3 DNA follows: TGTGCCAGCAGTTTACGAGGACAGAGCTCTTCTAACTATGGCTACACCTTC.

The J gene is TRBJ2-7, the V gene TRBV19, with a possible D match to TRBD2 (6 bases). This CDR3 spans 14 amino acids. Germline values: CDR1 LNHDA, CDR2 SQIVND (reference sequence). With 4 bases removed from V and 0 bases from J, the gap between germline ends came to 10 bases. The CDR3 DNA sequence: TGTGCCAGTAGTAGGGACTTCAGCTCCTACGAGCAGTACTTC. It specifies CASSRDFSSYEQYF.

The chain employs TRBV6-1 and TRBJ2-7; D possibly matches TRBD1 or TRBD2 (5 bases each). V lost 0 bases and J 7 bases, leaving 16 bases between the germline ends. The CDR3 is 15 residues long. The germline CDR1 and CDR2 sequences are MNHNS and SASEGT. The CDR3, as DNA: TGTGCCAGCAGTGAAGCGGGACCCCCGGAGTTGGAGCAGTACTTC. It specifies CASSEAGPPELEQYF.

The rearrangement joins TRBV7-3 to TRBJ1-2; 9 bases fit TRBD1. The germline V gene has CDR1 SGHTA and CDR2 FQGTGA. V shed 5 bases, J shed 6 bases, and the junction held 7 bases outside the gene matches. CDR3 length equals 14 residues. CDR3 amino acids: CASSHPGQGHGYTF. The CDR3 nucleotides are TGTGCCAGCAGCCATCCGGGACAGGGCCATGGCTACACCTTC.

This clone was seen more than once but under ten times. The DNA for the CDR3 is TGTGCCAGCAGTGAAGAGGACCATCAGCCCCAGCATTTT. It yields the protein CASSEEDHQPQHF. The chain recombines TRBV2 with TRBJ1-5; D uncertain. Deletions cut 1 base from V and 5 bases from J, with 6 bases between. Germline V lookup: CDR1 SNHLY, CDR2 FYNNEI. This CDR3 has 13 residues.

For the CDR3, the DNA is TGTGCCACCAGCAGGGGGGGGCTAGCGGGAGCAGATACGCAGTATTTT. Its protein is CATSRGGLAGADTQYF. V gene TRBV15 combines with J gene TRBJ2-3, with TRBD2 identical over 10 bases. CDR1 is LNHNV and CDR2 is YYDKDF in the germline V gene (reference sequence). The CDR3 is 16 amino acids. Trimming removed 3 bases from V and 4 bases from J; junction bases left unmatched: 7.

This chain uses TRBV9 with TRBJ1-1; unclear D gene. Germline V lookup: CDR1 SGDLS, CDR2 YYNGEE. The CDR3 sequence is 13 residues long. V shed 0 bases and J shed 6 bases, with 9 bases lying between them. CDR3 DNA sequence: TGTGCCAGCAGCGTAGGACCGGACCCTGAAGCTTTCTTT. Translation gives CASSVGPDPEAFF.

The chain has TRBV25-1 and TRBJ1-3, with no clear D. Germline assignment: CDR1 MGHDK and CDR2 SYGVNS. V gave up 6 bases and J gave up 1 base, with 7 bases separating them. The CDR3 length is 13 residues. The CDR3 protein is CASRVGSGNTIYF. The CDR3 DNA sequence: TGTGCCAGCAGGGTGGGGTCTGGAAACACCATATATTTT.

This chain uses TRBV5-1 with TRBJ2-3; D gene unclear. Germline V gives CDR1 SGHRS, CDR2 YFSETQ. The CDR3 runs 15 residues. V lost 0 bases and J lost 1, with 9 bases in between. The DNA for the CDR3 is TGCGCCAGCAGCTTGGGGGCGTCCGGCACAGATACGCAGTATTTT. It codes for CASSLGASGTDTQYF. The complete variable domain, with remaining parts taken from reference TRBV5-1 and TRBJ2-3, reads KAGVTQTPRYLIKTRGQQVTLSCSPISGHRSVSWYQQTPGQGLQFLFEYFSETQRNKGNFPGRFSGRQFSNSRSEMNVSTLELGDSALYLCASSLGASGTDTQYFGPGTRLTVL.

The chain is built from TRBV7-8 and TRBJ2-2; 10 nucleotides line up with TRBD1. Germline loops: CDR1 SGHVS, CDR2 FQNEAQ. The V segment lost 5 bases and the J segment 3 bases; nucleotides outside the gene matches: 6. The CDR3 runs 16 residues. The CDR3 loop is CASSLRQGAYTGELFF. The CDR3 coding sequence is TGTGCCAGCAGCCTAAGACAGGGGGCCTACACCGGGGAGCTGTTTTTT.

The rearrangement links TRBV19 to TRBJ2-7; D is possibly TRBD1 or TRBD2 (5 bases each). V was clipped by 0 bases and J by 5 bases, with 8 bases between them. This CDR3 is 13 amino acids long. Looked up from germline, CDR1 is LNHDA and CDR2 is SQIVND (reference sequence). The CDR3 DNA reads as TGTGCCAGTAGTATAGAATTGGGACACGAGCAGTACTTC. As protein: CASSIELGHEQYF.

The chain links TRBV27 to TRBJ1-1; D perhaps matches TRBD1 (6 bases). The V gene's germline CDR1 is MNHEY and CDR2 SMNVEV (reference sequence). The V gene lost 7 bases and the J gene lost 5 bases, with 11 bases spanning the gap. This CDR3 comprises 12 residues. CDR3 DNA sequence: TGTGCCAGCAAGAGGGGGAATACTGAAGCTTTCTTT. Translated: CASKRGNTEAFF.

The rearrangement uses TRBV18 and TRBJ2-5; the D gene could be TRBD1 or TRBD2 (5 bases each). This CDR3 spans 11 amino acids. The V end lost 5 bases, the J end lost 5 bases, and 6 bases lay between the germline ends. Germline V gene sequence: CDR1 KGHSH, CDR2 LQKENI. The CDR3 is CASSWGETQYF. In nucleotides, the CDR3 is TGTGCCAGCTCATGGGGGGAGACCCAGTACTTC.

The CDR3 loop is CASSMAQGRWNQPQHF. In DNA, the CDR3 is TGTGCCAGTAGTATGGCTCAGGGGCGTTGGAATCAGCCCCAGCATTTT. This chain uses TRBV19 with TRBJ1-5; D is possibly TRBD1 (6 bases). Per the germline V gene, CDR1 is LNHDA and CDR2 is SQIVND (reference sequence). Between the trimmed V and J ends, which lost 3 bases and 4 bases, there was a span of 16 bases. The CDR3 has 16 amino acids.

The chain links TRBV28 to TRBJ1-1; D call uncertain. V was pared by 7 bases and J by 1 base, with 16 bases between. The CDR3 has 15 amino acids. Germline V gives CDR1 MDHEN, CDR2 SYDVKM. The chain's CDR3 is CASILRSNENTEAFF. In nucleotides, the CDR3 is TGTGCCAGCATTTTGAGGTCAAACGAGAACACTGAAGCTTTCTTT.